Each of the 10 T cell receptor beta chains below was sequenced from the same sample in a study of blood T cells in healthy people across ages. With a J-beta primer mix and a sample-barcoded 5' primer, a second PCR ran about 6 to 11 cycles. TCRdb analysed the 5' RACE reads with MiXCR anew, one entry per CDR3 protein. Among approximately 1.5 million distinct CDR3 sequences, 35% to 45% were seen once, and the ten largest hold 4%. The sequenced sample consisted of blood. The source is a woman under 30 in good health.

This clonotype occurred a few times. The genes are TRBV20-1 and TRBJ2-3, with 12 bases that match TRBD2. V dropped 3 bases and J dropped 7; count of bases not matched to a gene: 5. CDR1 is DFQATT, CDR2 SNEGSKA, per germline (reference sequence). The CDR3 runs to 14 residues. CDR3 sequence reads: CSARLAGGLNTQYF. CDR3 bases: TGCAGTGCTAGGCTAGCGGGGGGGCTAAATACGCAGTATTTT.

The J gene is TRBJ2-1, the V gene TRBV5-6; 9 nucleotides match TRBD1. The CDR3 has 16 amino acids. Germline CDR1 is SGHDT and CDR2 is YYEEEE. Germline trimming cut 4 bases from V and 9 bases from J; bases unmatched to any gene: 14. The CDR3 is CASSPNTGGTYREQFF. The CDR3 DNA reads TGTGCCAGCAGCCCAAACACAGGGGGCACGTATCGTGAGCAGTTCTTC. Full variable domain (missing parts from reference TRBV5-6 and TRBJ2-1): DAGVTQSPTHLIKTRGQQVTLRCSPKSGHDTVSWYQQALGQGPQFIFQYYEEEERQRGNFPDRFSGHQFPNYSSELNVNALLLGDSALYLCASSPNTGGTYREQFFGPGTRLTVL.

This chain uses TRBV12-3 or TRBV12-4 with TRBJ2-7; TRBD2 matches 8 bases. This CDR3 is 13 amino acids long. The trim removed 7 bases at V and 7 bases at J, leaving 9 bases unmatched. The CDR3 sequence is CASNLSGATEQYF. Here the CDR3 DNA reads TGTGCCAGCAACCTTAGCGGGGCTACTGAGCAGTACTTC.

This chain joins TRBV28 and TRBJ1-5; 7 nucleotides agree with TRBD1. V lost 2 bases to trimming and J lost 5 bases; unmatched junction nucleotides: 6. The CDR3 is 15 amino acids. Germline CDR1 and CDR2: MDHEN and SYDVKM. The CDR3 protein is CASSLPRGTDQPQHF. CDR3 DNA: TGTGCCAGCAGTTTACCCAGGGGGACGGATCAGCCCCAGCATTTT.

This clonotype was observed a few times. The chain has TRBV6-1 and TRBJ2-7; D gene ambiguous. This CDR3 has 13 residues. The V end lost 3 bases, the J end lost 2 bases, and 8 bases lay between the germline ends. The germline V gene encodes CDR1 MNHNS and CDR2 SASEGT. CDR3 protein: CASSEGGAYEQYF. CDR3 in DNA: TGTGCCAGCAGTGAGGGTGGGGCCTACGAGCAGTACTTC.

This clonotype has only a few counts. The chain's CDR3 is CASRSDRRRTDTQYF. The DNA for the CDR3 is TGTGCCAGCAGGTCAGACAGGCGGAGGACGGATACGCAGTATTTT. The rearrangement links TRBV28 to TRBJ2-3, with D tentatively TRBD1 (6 bases). The CDR3 loop spans 15 amino acids. CDR1 and CDR2 (germline): MDHEN, SYDVKM. V was trimmed by 6 bases and J by 6 bases, leaving 19 bases between them. Complete variable domain (other parts from reference TRBV28 and TRBJ2-3): DVKVTQSSRYLVKRTGEKVFLECVQDMDHENMFWYRQDPGLGLRLIYFSYDVKMKEKGDIPEGYSVSREKKERFSLILESASTNQTSMYLCASRSDRRRTDTQYFGPGTRLTVL.

The V gene is TRBV7-2, the J gene TRBJ2-1, with 11 bases that match TRBD2. J lost 5 bases, V lost 6 bases, and 3 bases had no gene match. The CDR3 covers 14 residues. Germline loops: CDR1 SGHTA, CDR2 FQGNSA. The CDR3 protein is CASRSSGRNNEQFF. DNA for the CDR3: TGTGCCAGCAGGTCTAGCGGGAGGAACAATGAGCAGTTCTTC.

As regards this clonotype: A much more abundant neighbour one base away suggests this may be a read error. The rearrangement uses TRBV7-2 and TRBJ2-1; 11 nucleotides agree with TRBD2. The germline gives CDR1 SGHTA, CDR2 FQGNSA. The CDR3 totals 15 residues. For the CDR3, the DNA is TGTGCCGGCAGCGGGACTAGCGGAATATACAATGAGCAGTTCTTC. Translated, it gives CAGSGTSGIYNEQFF.

The V gene is TRBV20-1, the J gene TRBJ1-1, with D perhaps TRBD1 (6 bases). The CDR3 sequence is 15 residues long. Trimming removed 4 bases from V and 5 bases from J, with 20 bases in between. Per the germline V gene, CDR1 is DFQATT and CDR2 is SNEGSKA (reference sequence). The CDR3 coding sequence is TGCAGTGCTAAAGGGAGGGGACACGAATGGACTGAAGCTTTCTTT. This sequence encodes CSAKGRGHEWTEAFF.

Only a few counts were recorded for this clonotype. This sequence joins TRBV29-1 and TRBJ1-2; TRBD1 matches at 9 bases. V lost 0 bases and J lost 7; bases outside the gene matches: 9. CDR1 and CDR2 (germline): SQVTM, ANQGSEA. The CDR3 spans 15 residues. CDR3 nucleotides: TGCAGCGTTGAAGACCCCGGGACAGGGTGGGGTGGCTACACCTTC. Translating it yields CSVEDPGTGWGGYTF.